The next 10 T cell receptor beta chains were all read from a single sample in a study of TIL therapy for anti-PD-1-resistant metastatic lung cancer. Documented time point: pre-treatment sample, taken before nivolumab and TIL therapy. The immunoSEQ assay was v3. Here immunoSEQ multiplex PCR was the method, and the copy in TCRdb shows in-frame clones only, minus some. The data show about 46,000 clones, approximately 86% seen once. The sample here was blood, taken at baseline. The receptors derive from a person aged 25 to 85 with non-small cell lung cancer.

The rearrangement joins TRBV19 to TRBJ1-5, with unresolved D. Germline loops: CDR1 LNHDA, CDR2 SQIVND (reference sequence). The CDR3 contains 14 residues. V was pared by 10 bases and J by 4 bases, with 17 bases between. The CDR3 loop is CATTWVLGNQPQHF. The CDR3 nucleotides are TGTGCCACCACATGGGTGTTGGGAAATCAGCCCCAGCATTTT.

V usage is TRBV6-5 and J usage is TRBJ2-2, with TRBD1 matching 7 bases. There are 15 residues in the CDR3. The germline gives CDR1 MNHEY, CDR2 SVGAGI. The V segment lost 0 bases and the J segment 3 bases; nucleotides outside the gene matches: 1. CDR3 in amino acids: CASSYSGTDTGELFF. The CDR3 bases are TGTGCCAGCAGTTACTCGGGGACAGACACCGGGGAGCTGTTTTTT.

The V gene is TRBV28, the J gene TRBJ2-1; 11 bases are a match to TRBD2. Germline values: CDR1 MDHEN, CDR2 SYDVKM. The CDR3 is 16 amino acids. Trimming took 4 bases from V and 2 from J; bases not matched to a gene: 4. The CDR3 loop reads CASSSPGLAAYNEQFF. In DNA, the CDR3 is TGTGCCAGCAGTTCCCCGGGACTAGCGGCCTACAATGAGCAGTTCTTC.

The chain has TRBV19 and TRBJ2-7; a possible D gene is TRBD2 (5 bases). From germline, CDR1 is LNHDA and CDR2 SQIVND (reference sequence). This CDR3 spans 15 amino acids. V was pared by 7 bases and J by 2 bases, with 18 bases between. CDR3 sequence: CASTRTGDGPYEQYF. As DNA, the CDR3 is TGTGCCAGTACCAGGACTGGGGATGGCCCCTACGAGCAGTACTTC.

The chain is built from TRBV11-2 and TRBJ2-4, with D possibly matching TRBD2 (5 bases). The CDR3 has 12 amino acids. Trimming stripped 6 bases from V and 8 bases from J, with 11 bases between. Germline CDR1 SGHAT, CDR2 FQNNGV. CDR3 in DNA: TGTGCCAGCAGTGGCGGGTCTTACATTCAGTACTTC. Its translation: CASSGGSYIQYF.

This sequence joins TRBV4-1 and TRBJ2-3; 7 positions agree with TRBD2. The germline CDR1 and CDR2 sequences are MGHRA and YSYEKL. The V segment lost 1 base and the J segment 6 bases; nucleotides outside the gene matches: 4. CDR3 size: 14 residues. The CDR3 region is CASSQVSLADTQYF. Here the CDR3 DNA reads TGCGCCAGCAGCCAAGTTTCACTAGCGGATACGCAGTATTTT.

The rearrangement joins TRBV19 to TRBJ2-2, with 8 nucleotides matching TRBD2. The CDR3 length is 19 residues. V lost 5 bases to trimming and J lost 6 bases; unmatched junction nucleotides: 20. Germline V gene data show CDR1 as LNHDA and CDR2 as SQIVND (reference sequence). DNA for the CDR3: TGTGCCAGTAGTCCGTGGGACTTCCCGGGAGGGCGTACTCCCGGGGAGCTGTTTTTT. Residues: CASSPWDFPGGRTPGELFF.

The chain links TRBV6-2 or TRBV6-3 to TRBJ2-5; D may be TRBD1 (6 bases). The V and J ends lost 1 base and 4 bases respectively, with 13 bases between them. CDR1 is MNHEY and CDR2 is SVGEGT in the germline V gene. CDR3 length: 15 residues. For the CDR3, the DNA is TGTGCCAGCAGTTACTTAGGGTTAGGGGGAGAGACCCAGTACTTC. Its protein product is CASSYLGLGGETQYF.

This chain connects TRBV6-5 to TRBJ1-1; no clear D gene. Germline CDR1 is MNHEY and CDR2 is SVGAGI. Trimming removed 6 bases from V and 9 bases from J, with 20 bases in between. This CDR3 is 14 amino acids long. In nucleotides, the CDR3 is TGTGCCAGCAGCCTGCTCCTGGCCGGTGGACAAGCTTTCTTT. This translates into CASSLLLAGGQAFF.

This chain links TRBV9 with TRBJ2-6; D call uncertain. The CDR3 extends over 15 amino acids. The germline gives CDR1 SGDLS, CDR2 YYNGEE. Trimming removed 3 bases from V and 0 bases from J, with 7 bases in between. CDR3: CASSAQSSGANVLTF. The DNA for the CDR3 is TGTGCCAGCAGCGCCCAATCCTCTGGGGCCAACGTCCTGACTTTC.